What follows are 13 T cell receptor beta chains derived from one specimen sequenced in a study of blood T cell repertoires in COVID-19. Generated by immunoSEQ multiplex PCR, the TCRdb table keeps only in-frame clones and is missing some. The data show around 330,000 clones, more than 75% seen once. The source material was PBMCs or T cells enriched from blood (not recorded which). These receptors were obtained from a man aged 55 to 69 who had recovered from COVID-19.

The V gene is TRBV2, the J gene TRBJ2-5, with 9 bases fitting TRBD2. Germline CDR1 reads SNHLY; CDR2 reads FYNNEI. This CDR3 region has 16 residues. After removal of 8 bases from V and 2 bases from J, the junction contained 12 bases not matched to a gene. The CDR3 DNA is TGTGCCAGCGAATCCCCCCTAGCGGGGCCTCAAGAGACCCAGTACTTC. The encoded protein is CASESPLAGPQETQYF.

The V call is TRBV6-1, the J call TRBJ2-7; the D gene is possibly TRBD1 (6 bases). Between the trimmed V and J ends, which lost 1 base and 3 bases, there was a span of 13 bases. This CDR3 spans 15 amino acids. In germline, CDR1 is MNHNS, CDR2 SASEGT. This CDR3 is CASSEVRIQGYEQYF. CDR3 coding DNA: TGTGCCAGCAGTGAAGTAAGAATACAGGGCTACGAGCAGTACTTC.

This sequence joins TRBV2 and TRBJ1-2; D perhaps matches TRBD1 (5 bases). V lost 8 bases and J lost 6, with 19 bases in between. In germline, CDR1 is SNHLY, CDR2 FYNNEI. CDR3 length: 14 amino acids. CDR3 sequence (DNA): TGTGCCAGCTCTATGAGGGGAGGGCTTAATGGCTACACCTTC. This gives the protein CASSMRGGLNGYTF.

The rearrangement links TRBV27 to TRBJ2-6; D perhaps matches TRBD1 (5 bases). The CDR3 length is 19 residues. Trimming left V 5 bases short and J 0 bases short, with 20 bases between. Germline CDR1 is MNHEY and CDR2 is SMNVEV (reference sequence). The CDR3 DNA sequence: TGTGCCAGCAGTCCCACCCGACAGCAACTTAGCTCTGGGGCCAACGTCCTGACTTTC. This gives the protein CASSPTRQQLSSGANVLTF.

V gene TRBV20-1 combines with J gene TRBJ2-7; a weak D match, TRBD2 (6 bases). The germline CDR1 and CDR2 sequences are DFQATT and SNEGSKA (reference sequence). CDR3 length: 14 amino acids. Deletions cut 3 bases from V and 0 bases from J, with 12 bases between. The CDR3 reads CSASSRRGSYEQYF. CDR3 nucleotide sequence: TGCAGTGCTAGTTCCCGGCGGGGCTCCTACGAGCAGTACTTC.

The chain couples TRBV6-1 to TRBJ1-2; 7 bases are shared with TRBD1. The germline V gene has CDR1 MNHNS and CDR2 SASEGT. The J segment lost 4 bases and the V segment lost 3 bases, leaving 5 bases of the junction unmatched. CDR3 length: 14 amino acids. Here the CDR3 DNA reads TGTGCCAGCAGTGACCTGACAGGGAGCTATGGCTACACCTTC. As protein: CASSDLTGSYGYTF.

The chain carries TRBV7-9 and TRBJ2-1; D is unresolved. The CDR3 consists of 16 residues. Looked up from germline, CDR1 is SEHNR and CDR2 is FQNEAQ (reference sequence). Trimming stripped 1 base from V and 0 bases from J, with 10 bases between. CDR3 DNA sequence: TGTGCCAGCAGCTTAGACCCCAGAAGCTCCTACAATGAGCAGTTCTTC. Its protein is CASSLDPRSSYNEQFF. Looking up the rest from reference TRBV7-9 and TRBJ2-1 gives the full variable domain: DTGVSQNPRHKITKRGQNVTFRCDPISEHNRLYWYRQTLGQGPEFLTYFQNEAQLEKSRLLSDRFSAERPKGSFSTLEIQRTEQGDSAMYLCASSLDPRSSYNEQFFGPGTRLTVL.

This clone was detected only once. The V and J genes are TRBV4-2 and TRBJ2-3, with TRBD2 matching 9 bases. CDR3 length equals 16 residues. The trim removed 0 bases at V and 7 bases at J, leaving 8 bases unmatched. Germline CDR1 and CDR2: LGHNA and YNFKEQ. CDR3 bases: TGTGCCAGCAGCCAAGAGTGGGCGGGGGGGCCATATACGCAGTATTTT. Amino acid sequence: CASSQEWAGGPYTQYF.

This chain connects TRBV6-5 to TRBJ2-1; D perhaps matches TRBD1 (7 bases). This CDR3 is built from 16 residues. Deletions cut 0 bases from V and 8 bases from J, with 17 bases between. CDR1 and CDR2 (germline): MNHEY, SVGAGI. As DNA, the CDR3 is TGTGCCAGCAGTTACTCTCTGTTAGGGGGCGGGGATGAGCAGTTCTTC. This sequence encodes CASSYSLLGGGDEQFF.

The chain has TRBV7-6 and TRBJ1-5; D perhaps matches TRBD1 (5 bases). This CDR3 has 14 residues. Trimming shortened V by 5 bases and J by 1 base, and 9 bases separated the two germline ends. The germline CDR1 and CDR2 sequences are SGHVS and FNYEAQ. The CDR3, as DNA: TGTGCCAGCAGCCGGGACTTCAGCAATCAGCCCCAGCATTTT. This sequence encodes CASSRDFSNQPQHF.

The chain is built from TRBV18 and TRBJ1-1, with 7 positions matching TRBD1. The germline V gene encodes CDR1 KGHSH and CDR2 LQKENI. CDR3 length equals 15 residues. V dropped 3 bases and J dropped 1; count of bases not matched to a gene: 5. CDR3 DNA sequence: TGTGCCAGCTCACCGCTGGACAGGCCGAACACTGAAGCTTTCTTT. It yields the protein CASSPLDRPNTEAFF.

This sequence joins TRBV19 and TRBJ2-7; TRBD1 agrees at 12 bases. Trimming removed 1 base from V and 1 base from J; junction bases left unmatched: 5. CDR3 length: 17 residues. CDR1 LNHDA and CDR2 SQIVND come from the germline V gene (reference sequence). Written as DNA, the CDR3 is TGTGCCAGTAGTATAGCTGGGACAGGGGGCGAATCCTACGAGCAGTACTTC. Its translation is CASSIAGTGGESYEQYF. The variable domain in full, completed from reference TRBV19 and TRBJ2-7, reads DGGITQSPKYLFRKEGQNVTLSCEQNLNHDAMYWYRQDPGQGLRLIYYSQIVNDFQKGDIAEGYSVSREKKESFPLTVTSAQKNPTAFYLCASSIAGTGGESYEQYFGPGTRLTVT.

This chain joins TRBV19 and TRBJ2-4; 10 positions agree with TRBD1. This CDR3 is 19 amino acids long. The J segment lost 0 bases and the V segment lost 3 bases, leaving 11 bases of the junction unmatched. CDR1 and CDR2 from the germline V gene are LNHDA and SQIVND (reference sequence). The CDR3 sequence: CASSISGTGAHLAKNIQYF. The DNA of the CDR3 is TGTGCCAGTAGTATTTCCGGGACAGGGGCTCACCTAGCCAAAAACATTCAGTACTTC.